The sequence of this T cell receptor (beta chain) was determined in a study of T cells in Graves' hyperthyroidism and ophthalmopathy (dated by TCRdb to about 2019). About the investigation overall: Peripheral blood samples were taken at the time of initial diagnosis, prior to any treatment. A discovery cohort of about a hundred patients, 43 with Graves' ophthalmopathy and roughly 59 with stable Graves' hyperthyroidism, was used to find distinguishing TCR V-J signatures. For training and testing, the roughly 100 patients in the discovery cohort were randomly divided in a 7:3 ratio. The paper describes TCR Vbeta CDR3 sequencing of fewer than 150 peripheral blood samples, made up of 40 to 45 ophthalmopathy patients, around 78 hyperthyroidism patients and around 17 progressor patients. Thyroid tissue and blood T-cell repertoires from six or seven Graves' hyperthyroidism patients were also compared in the study. Once sampling was done, hyperthyroidism patients were given methimazole at a starting dose of 30 mg daily, whereas ophthalmopathy patients were given high-dose intravenous methylprednisolone. An independent validation cohort of under 20 hyperthyroidism patients and about 16 patients who later progressed to ophthalmopathy tested prospective prediction of ophthalmopathy.

General conclusions and limits of the study: No statistical method was used to set the sample size in advance, and investigators knew the group allocation. A 13 V-J signature model separated ophthalmopathy from stable hyperthyroidism, with 87.88% sensitivity and about 81% specificity in cross-validation and 80%/75% in testing. Blood samples also contained most of the expanded thyroid clonotypes (frequency above 0.001), which suggests that blood repertoires may reflect thyroid immune responses. In validation, progression to ophthalmopathy was predicted by the model with approximately 67% sensitivity and nearly 75% specificity, a median of about 6.8 months before onset.

A patient counted as having stable Graves' hyperthyroidism if no progression to ophthalmopathy occurred over 18 months of follow-up. Hyperthyroidism patients were aged 18 to 65 years and newly diagnosed, with disease duration of less than 2 months. Exclusion was applied to patients with uncontrolled infections, other autoimmune diseases, pregnancy or lactation. Clinical symptoms, serum thyroxine and TRAb, thyroid ultrasound, and orbital computed tomography formed the basis for the diagnoses. PBMCs were separated from 10 ml of fresh peripheral blood using Ficoll-Paque density gradient centrifugation. Total RNA was extracted with Trizol reagent, and quality was checked on an Agilent 2100 Bioanalyzer. In the germline V gene, CDR1 corresponds to MDHEN and CDR2 to SYDVKM. V and J lose 7 bases and 0 bases, and a span of 10 bases separates them. The CDR3 numbers 13 residues from cysteine through phenylalanine. The CDR3 DNA has 39 bases and is translated from base 1.

This clonotype was seen ten or more times. Its antigen specificity is not known. Per-nucleotide qualities are absent, and no much larger clonotype sits a single base away. The TCR beta CDR3 regions were amplified from the RNA transcripts. The TCR CDR3 was subjected to a first round of RT-PCR using the HTBI primer set and the Qiagen OneStep RT-PCR kit. The libraries were constructed in a second round of multiplex PCR and then size-selected and purified. The libraries were sequenced on an Illumina HiSeq2000 using paired-end 100 bp reads. The authors' analysis ran thus. SOAPnuke was used to process the raw data, with reads discarded if the reads contained adapters or uncalled bases, had a mean Phred below 15, or lacked an exact constant-primer or identifier match. High-quality paired reads were merged with COPE v1.2.5, and unique nucleotide sequences were defined as clonotypes. Clonotypes were aligned to IMGT TRBV, TRBD and TRBJ reference segments using MiTCR v1.1. Only V-J combinations with frequency above 0.0001, covering 99.2% of repertoires, were analysed. The TCS score was defined as F50 (clonal expansion) divided by E x V (chaos), with BLOSUM62-based TCRdist calculated between CDR3 peptides within each V-J. Welch's t-statistics and random forest reduced around 520 V-J features to 13, which were used in a naive Bayes classifier (R e1071). TCRdb applied fastp at Q25 and MiXCR to the public reads, then kept only in-frame beta chains. Merged by CDR3 protein, the rows form single entries marked with the most common genes and DNA. The V and J calls and clone size come from TCRdb's table, not from the authors' own analysis. For this sample the table gives 700,000 or so distinct CDR3 sequences, of which approximately 16% were detected only once. The ten largest clones represent approximately 8.4% of the sample.

The receptor's source is a man between 18 and 35 years old with Graves' hyperthyroidism. The sequence links TRBV28 to TRBJ2-7; TRBD2 is a weak D gene call, 6 bases matching. Sequencing was done on a sample of blood. The CDR3 loop reads CASILGSSYEQYF. Read as DNA, the sequence is TGTGCCAGCATCCTCGGGAGCTCCTACGAGCAGTACTTC.